This T cell receptor beta chain was captured in a study of response to subunit inactivated influenza vaccine. General study points: A suggestion made by the authors is that each seasonal influenza vaccination recruits few new T cells.

V was shortened by 1 base and J by 2 bases, with 15 bases between the two germline ends. This CDR3 spans 17 amino acids. Germline-derived CDR1 and CDR2 are MNHEY and SVGAGI. This clonotype was recorded many times. Its antigen is still unknown. TCRdb ran MiXCR on the RT-PCR reads and lists one entry per CDR3 protein. The sample yields hundreds of thousands of distinct CDR3 sequences, about 25% seen once. This chain joins TRBV6-5 and TRBJ1-3; no clear D. The sequencing here drew on CD4+ T cells sorted from PBMCs, taken 5 days after vaccination. This receptor was taken from a man aged 45 to 65 who received an inactivated influenza vaccine. The CDR3 nucleotides are TGTGCCAGCAGTTACTTCGCCGGGCGAGGACCTGGAAACACCATATATTTT. It codes for CASSYFAGRGPGNTIYF.